This T cell receptor (beta chain) was profiled in a study of T cell responses to AZD1222 COVID-19 vaccine. General study findings and limits: Nearly half of spike-specific TCRs reportedly target variant regions that are unmutated in the B.1.351 and B.1.1.7 variants. Possibly, clonal diversity was underestimated; donors were largely white British and included more females. Without day 14 samples, only post-peak T cell repertoires were studied. An increase in Spike-specific TCR breadth and depth was observed after two AZD1222 doses.

Worth noting for this clone: Antigen unknown. Germline is not matched at one junction end, which may reflect a read error.

Germline V gene lookup returns CDR1 SEHNR and CDR2 FQNEAQ (reference sequence). The CDR3 spans 11 residues. Using immunoSEQ multiplex PCR, the repertoire was profiled, and TCRdb retains in-frame clones only, with some absent. The table has about 140,000 clones, around nine tenths seen once. This clonotype was obtained from an adult who received the AZD1222 COVID-19 vaccine. The chain recombines TRBV7-9 with TRBJ1-3; no reliable D call. The input for sequencing was peripheral blood, taken 28 days after the second AZD1222 dose. The CDR3 sequence: CASSRSMSRSF. CDR3 coding DNA: TGTGCCAGCAGCCGATCGATGTCCCGAAGCTTT.